This T cell receptor beta chain appears in the sequencing data of a study of T cell responses to AZD1222 COVID-19 vaccine. V gave up 3 bases and J gave up 5 bases, with 13 bases separating them. The CDR3 runs 14 residues. The V gene's germline CDR1 is MNHEY and CDR2 SVGEGT. The assay was immunoSEQ multiplex PCR, and TCRdb's table has in-frame clones only and misses some. The table lists about 97,000 clones, around 82% of them singletons, with 15% to 20% in the top ten. The specimen was peripheral blood, collected on day 0 of AZD1222 vaccination. This TCR was recovered from an adult in good health. The V and J genes are TRBV6-2 or TRBV6-3 and TRBJ1-1; no clear D. The CDR3 region is CASSYEESGTEAFF. As DNA, the CDR3 is TGTGCCAGCAGTTATGAGGAATCGGGGACTGAAGCTTTCTTT.